The 23 T cell receptor beta chains below were found in one sample sequenced in a study of vaccination and CD4 T cells after COVID-19. The assay that was used to sequence DNA from cultured CD4+ T cells was the Oncomine TCR Beta short-read assay. MiXCR, run by TCRdb on the PCR reads, gives a single entry per CDR3 protein. The data hold 8,500 to 10,000 distinct CDR3 sequences, with 50% to 60% observed a single time. Treatment here: roughly ten-day PBMC culture with coronavirus spike peptide pools or control peptides (ViraFEST assay). These TCRs' antigens remain unknown. The sequenced sample consisted of CD4+ T cells from blood, cultured in vitro. Receptors originate from a human donor who had recovered from COVID-19.

This chain joins TRBV9 and TRBJ1-2; D is uncertain. The CDR3 sequence is 15 residues long. V lost 4 bases to trimming and J lost 0 bases, with 13 bases between them. Germline values: CDR1 SGDLS, CDR2 YYNGEE. CDR3 sequence reads: CASSPGRAANYGYTF. DNA of the CDR3: TGTGCCAGCAGCCCCGGTAGGGCAGCTAACTATGGCTACACCTTC.

This chain links TRBV7-6 with TRBJ1-3, with 7 positions matching TRBD1. Germline trimming cut 5 bases from V and 2 bases from J; bases unmatched to any gene: 15. CDR3 size: 18 residues. Germline lookup yields CDR1 SGHVS and CDR2 FNYEAQ. The CDR3 DNA reads TGTGCCAGCAGCCTATACGGGACAGTAAATGGGCCTGGAAACACCATATATTTT. Protein sequence: CASSLYGTVNGPGNTIYF.

The V and J genes are TRBV7-3 and TRBJ2-7; the match to TRBD1 covers 8 bases. Germline V CDR1 and CDR2: SGHTA, FQGTGA. CDR3 length: 15 amino acids. V was pared by 0 bases and J by 0 bases, with 1 base of the junction left unmatched. This CDR3 reads CASSLTQGASYEQYF. DNA of the CDR3: TGTGCCAGCAGCTTAACGCAGGGGGCCTCCTACGAGCAGTACTTC.

J is TRBJ2-3 and V is TRBV24-1; 7 bases are shared with TRBD1. Looked up from germline, CDR1 is KGHDR and CDR2 is SFDVKD. V was clipped by 9 bases and J by 6 bases; unmatched bases: 14. The CDR3 runs 15 residues. The CDR3: CATSRTGIMADTQYF. The CDR3 bases are TGTGCCACCTCAAGGACAGGTATCATGGCGGATACGCAGTATTTT.

This rearrangement joins TRBV10-3 to TRBJ1-1, with D maybe TRBD1 (6 bases). Trimming removed 3 bases at V and 3 bases at J, with 8 bases between. This CDR3 is built from 13 residues. Germline CDR1 ENHRY, CDR2 SYGVKD. Written as DNA, the CDR3 is TGTGCCATCAGTGAACAGGGAGACACTGAAGCTTTCTTT. Its protein is CAISEQGDTEAFF.

The rearrangement uses TRBV6-5 and TRBJ2-7, with D possibly TRBD2 on 6 matching bases. Trimming stripped 0 bases from V and 6 bases from J, with 18 bases between. The CDR3 is 16 amino acids. Germline loops: CDR1 MNHEY, CDR2 SVGAGI. CDR3 in amino acids: CASSYSRGIGSGEQYF. In nucleotides, the CDR3 is TGTGCCAGCAGTTACTCGCGGGGTATCGGCTCCGGCGAGCAGTACTTC.

This clonotype was seen only a few times. J is TRBJ1-5 and V is TRBV7-8; D ambiguous. V was trimmed by 5 bases and J by 0 bases, leaving 11 bases between them. Germline V gives CDR1 SGHVS, CDR2 FQNEAQ. The length of the CDR3 is 15 residues. CDR3 DNA sequence: TGTGCCAGCAGCCTCCTGGGGATTAGCAATCAGCCCCAGCATTTT. It translates to CASSLLGISNQPQHF.

The CDR3 is CASFDSGGYTF. The DNA for the CDR3 is TGTGCCAGCTTCGACAGTGGTGGCTACACCTTC. The chain links TRBV25-1 to TRBJ1-2, with a possible D match to TRBD1 (5 bases). This CDR3 contains 11 residues. Germline CDR1 and CDR2: MGHDK and SYGVNS. The V end was cut by 8 bases, the J end by 7 bases, with 11 bases between.

This clonotype has just a few counts. The chain uses TRBV6-1 and TRBJ1-1; D unresolved. The germline V gene has CDR1 MNHNS and CDR2 SASEGT. The V and J ends lost 7 bases and 1 base respectively, with 4 bases between them. The CDR3 length is 11 residues. The CDR3 region is CASKGNTEAFF. The CDR3, as DNA: TGTGCCAGCAAGGGGAACACTGAAGCTTTCTTT.

The gene calls are TRBV5-1 and TRBJ1-2; no reliable D call. Germline CDR1 is SGHRS and CDR2 is YFSETQ. The CDR3 runs to 14 residues. V dropped 0 bases and J dropped 8 bases, with 14 bases sitting between them. The CDR3 loop is CASSLEGSWMGYTF. The DNA for the CDR3 is TGCGCCAGCAGCTTGGAAGGCAGTTGGATGGGCTACACCTTC.

This clonotype was picked up a small number of times. This chain uses TRBV21-1 with TRBJ1-5; the table's TRBD1 call for D was not verified on the DNA. TRBV21-1 is a pseudogene. The CDR3 has 18 residues. The CDR3 bases are TGTGCCAGCACCGAAGGGCGGGACAGGGGGTGCTCCAATCAGCCCCAGCATTTT. It translates to CASTEGRDRGCSNQPQHF.

The J gene is TRBJ1-5, the V gene TRBV6-1; 8 nucleotides line up with TRBD1. Trimming at V came to 7 bases and at J to 2 bases, leaving 10 bases not matched to a gene. The length of the CDR3 is 16 residues. Germline V gene data show CDR1 as MNHNS and CDR2 as SASEGT. CDR3 sequence: CASNGQGGGRNQPQHF. Here the CDR3 DNA reads TGTGCCAGCAACGGACAGGGTGGGGGACGCAATCAGCCCCAGCATTTT.

Regarding this clonotype: This sequence may be a read error, since a much larger clone differs from it by one base. The chain joins TRBV20-1 to TRBJ1-5; no clear D gene. The CDR3 loop spans 13 amino acids. Germline V gene data show CDR1 as DFQATT and CDR2 as SNEGSKA (reference sequence). In nucleotides, the CDR3 is TGCGGTGCCTGGACTGGTAGCAATCAGCCCCAGCATTTT. Translated, it gives CGAWTGSNQPQHF.

V usage is TRBV20-1 and J usage is TRBJ1-1; 9 bases agree with TRBD1. The CDR3 spans 13 residues. J gave up 1 base and V 6 bases, and 3 bases lay outside the gene matches. Germline CDR1 and CDR2: DFQATT and SNEGSKA (reference sequence). The DNA for the CDR3 is TGCAGTGCCCCGACAGGGGGGAACACTGAAGCTTTCTTT. It is translated as CSAPTGGNTEAFF.

The chain uses TRBV5-1 and TRBJ1-1; D unclear. Germline CDR1 and CDR2: SGHRS and YFSETQ. CDR3 length: 14 amino acids. V was cut by 1 base and J by 2 bases, with 9 bases left in between. The CDR3 is CASSLFADNTEAFF. DNA of the CDR3: TGCGCCAGCAGCTTGTTCGCAGACAACACTGAAGCTTTCTTT.

The rearrangement uses TRBV24-1 and TRBJ1-2, with D possibly being TRBD1 (5 bases). Germline V gives CDR1 KGHDR, CDR2 SFDVKD. The CDR3 is 14 residues long. The germline V and J ends were trimmed by 6 bases and 7 bases, with 17 bases remaining between them. For the CDR3, the DNA is TGTGCCACCAGTCAGGGCAGCCTAGAGGTTGGCTACACCTTC. As protein: CATSQGSLEVGYTF.

In this sample, this clonotype turned up a few times. This chain uses TRBV6-2 or TRBV6-3 with TRBJ2-1; D is unclear. This CDR3 has 16 residues. Trimming pared 5 bases from V and 0 bases from J, leaving 14 bases between. Germline V gene data show CDR1 as MNHEY and CDR2 as SVGEGT. CDR3 DNA sequence: TGTGCCAGCAGTACCCTCTCCACCCGCTCCTACAATGAGCAGTTCTTC. This encodes CASSTLSTRSYNEQFF.

The rearrangement joins TRBV7-2 to TRBJ2-1; 8 bases agree with TRBD2. The junction had 11 bases not matched to a gene; V was cut back by 2 bases and J by 5 bases. The CDR3 consists of 17 residues. Germline CDR1 SGHTA, CDR2 FQGNSA. CDR3 sequence: CASSLSSGRGADNEQFF. The CDR3 DNA sequence: TGTGCCAGCAGCTTAAGTAGCGGGCGGGGGGCGGACAATGAGCAGTTCTTC.

The table lists this clonotype with a few counts. V and J are TRBV20-1 and TRBJ1-2; D may be TRBD1 (5 bases). This CDR3 has 15 residues. Trimming removed 4 bases at V and 4 bases at J, with 19 bases between. Germline CDR1 DFQATT, CDR2 SNEGSKA (reference sequence). The CDR3 DNA reads as TGCAGTGCTAAAATGGCACAGGCAGGAACCTATGGCTACACCTTC. Protein product: CSAKMAQAGTYGYTF.

A few counts support this clonotype. This sequence joins TRBV24-1 and TRBJ2-5, with D possibly being TRBD1 (6 bases). Germline V gives CDR1 KGHDR, CDR2 SFDVKD. V was clipped by 6 bases and J by 4 bases, with 11 bases between them. This CDR3 is 13 amino acids long. In DNA form, the CDR3 reads TGTGCCACCAGTCGAGGGGGTGGAGAGACCCAGTACTTC. Translating it yields CATSRGGGETQYF.

V and J are TRBV4-3 and TRBJ2-3; 11 bases line up with TRBD1. Trimming took 0 bases from V and 6 from J; bases not matched to a gene: 8. The CDR3 runs 17 residues. Germline V gene data show CDR1 as LGHNA and CDR2 as YSLEER. This chain's CDR3 is CASSQDLGQGARDTQYF. The DNA of the CDR3 is TGCGCCAGCAGCCAAGATTTAGGACAGGGGGCGCGGGATACGCAGTATTTT.

In the case of this clonotype: At one end, the junction sequence differs from germline, possibly due to a read error. V usage is TRBV20-1 and J usage is TRBJ1-2; 9 nucleotides agree with TRBD1. Germline V CDR1 and CDR2: DFQATT, SNEGSKA (reference sequence). The CDR3 covers 13 residues. Here the CDR3 reads CSAPTGGNSGYTF. CDR3 DNA: TGCAGTGCACCGACAGGGGGAAACTCTGGCTACACCTTC.

The V gene is TRBV19, the J gene TRBJ2-7; 10 bases agree with TRBD2. The CDR3 has 18 residues. CDR1 and CDR2 (germline): LNHDA, SQIVND (reference sequence). V lost 2 bases, J lost 4 bases, and 14 bases stayed unmatched. The CDR3 nucleotides read TGTGCCAGTAGTATAATGGTCCAGCGGGAGGGCCTTTTGTACGAGCAGTACTTC. Translated: CASSIMVQREGLLYEQYF.